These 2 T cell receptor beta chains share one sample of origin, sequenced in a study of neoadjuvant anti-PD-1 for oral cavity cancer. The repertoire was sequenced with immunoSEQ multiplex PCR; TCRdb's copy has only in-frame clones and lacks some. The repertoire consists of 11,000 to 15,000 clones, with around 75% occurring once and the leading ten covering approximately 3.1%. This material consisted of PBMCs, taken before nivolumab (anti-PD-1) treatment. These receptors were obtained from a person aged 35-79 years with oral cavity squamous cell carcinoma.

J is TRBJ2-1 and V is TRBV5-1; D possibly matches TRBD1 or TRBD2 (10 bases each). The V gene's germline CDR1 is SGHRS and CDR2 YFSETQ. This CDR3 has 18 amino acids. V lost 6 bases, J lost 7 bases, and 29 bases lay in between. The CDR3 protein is CASTRTGGAGGPVNEQFF. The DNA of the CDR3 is TGCGCCAGCACACGGACAGGGGGAGCGGGAGGGCCGGTGAATGAGCAGTTCTTC.

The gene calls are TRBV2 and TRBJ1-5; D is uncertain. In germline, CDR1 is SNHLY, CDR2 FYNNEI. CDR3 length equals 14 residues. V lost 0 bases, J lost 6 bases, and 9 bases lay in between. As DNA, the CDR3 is TGTGCCAGCAGTGAAGCGGGTAAACGTCAGCCCCAGCATTTT. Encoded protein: CASSEAGKRQPQHF.